This TCR beta chain was documented in a study of T cells in Graves' hyperthyroidism and ophthalmopathy. Study outcomes and limitations: In simple terms, a model built on 13 V-J features told ophthalmopathy apart from stable hyperthyroidism.

In the ophthalmopathy cohort, Clinical Activity Score was at least 3, NOSPECS grade at least 4, and duration under 3 months. Authors of the study amplified TCR beta CDR3 regions from RNA transcripts. Using the HTBI primer set, a first-round RT-PCR was run on the TCR CDR3. TCRdb redid the calling of the multiplex PCR reads with MiXCR, one entry per CDR3 protein. This table has hundreds of thousands of distinct CDR3 sequences, about a sixth appearing once. V was pared by 5 bases and J by 1 base, with 19 bases of the junction left unmatched. This CDR3 is built from 21 residues. CDR1 and CDR2 from the germline V gene are SEHNR and FQNEAQ (reference sequence). This clonotype was recorded many times. What it binds is unknown.

The gene calls are TRBV7-9 and TRBJ2-1; TRBD2 matches 11 bases. The TCR was taken from a middle-aged woman with Graves' ophthalmopathy. Sample: blood. DNA of the CDR3: TGTGCCAGCAGCCCCAGGGCCACTAGCGGGAGCCGGGGTAGGTCCTACAATGAGCAGTTCTTC. Translated, it gives CASSPRATSGSRGRSYNEQFF. The full variable domain, with the rest looked up from reference TRBV7-9 and TRBJ2-1, is DTGVSQNPRHKITKRGQNVTFRCDPISEHNRLYWYRQTLGQGPEFLTYFQNEAQLEKSRLLSDRFSAERPKGSFSTLEIQRTEQGDSAMYLCASSPRATSGSRGRSYNEQFFGPGTRLTVL.